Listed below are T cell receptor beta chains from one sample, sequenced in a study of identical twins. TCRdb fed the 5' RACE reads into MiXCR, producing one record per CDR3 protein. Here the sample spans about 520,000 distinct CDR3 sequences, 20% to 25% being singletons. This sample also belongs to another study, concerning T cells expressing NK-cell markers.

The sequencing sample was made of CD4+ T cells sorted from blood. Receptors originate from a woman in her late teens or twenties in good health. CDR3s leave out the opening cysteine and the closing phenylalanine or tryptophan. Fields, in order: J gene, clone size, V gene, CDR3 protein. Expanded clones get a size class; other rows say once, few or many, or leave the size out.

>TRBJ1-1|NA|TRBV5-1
ASSWGQGAGAF
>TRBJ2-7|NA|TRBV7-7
ASSSQPGSYEQY
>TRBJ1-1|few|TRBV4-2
ASSQSDRGGTEAF
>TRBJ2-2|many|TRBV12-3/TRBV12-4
ASSPTGGINTGELF
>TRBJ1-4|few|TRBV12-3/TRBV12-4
ASSLAQGLAEKLF
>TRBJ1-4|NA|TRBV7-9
ASRRSSNEKLF
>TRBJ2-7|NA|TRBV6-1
ASSEAPGGPYEQY
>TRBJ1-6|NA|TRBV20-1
SAREGGPNSPLH
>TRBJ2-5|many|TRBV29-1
SVSSGRALETQY
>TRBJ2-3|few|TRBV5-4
ASSLGPLASTTDTQY
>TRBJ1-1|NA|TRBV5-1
ASSTGGQGKAF
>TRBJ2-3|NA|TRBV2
ASSGLGDTQY
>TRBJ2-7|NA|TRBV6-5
ASSYGQGIPYEQY
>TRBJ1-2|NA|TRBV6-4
ASPCPGVVRSYGYT
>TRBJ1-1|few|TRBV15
ATSSSATFFEAF
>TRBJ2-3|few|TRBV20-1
SAQLWVNTDTQY